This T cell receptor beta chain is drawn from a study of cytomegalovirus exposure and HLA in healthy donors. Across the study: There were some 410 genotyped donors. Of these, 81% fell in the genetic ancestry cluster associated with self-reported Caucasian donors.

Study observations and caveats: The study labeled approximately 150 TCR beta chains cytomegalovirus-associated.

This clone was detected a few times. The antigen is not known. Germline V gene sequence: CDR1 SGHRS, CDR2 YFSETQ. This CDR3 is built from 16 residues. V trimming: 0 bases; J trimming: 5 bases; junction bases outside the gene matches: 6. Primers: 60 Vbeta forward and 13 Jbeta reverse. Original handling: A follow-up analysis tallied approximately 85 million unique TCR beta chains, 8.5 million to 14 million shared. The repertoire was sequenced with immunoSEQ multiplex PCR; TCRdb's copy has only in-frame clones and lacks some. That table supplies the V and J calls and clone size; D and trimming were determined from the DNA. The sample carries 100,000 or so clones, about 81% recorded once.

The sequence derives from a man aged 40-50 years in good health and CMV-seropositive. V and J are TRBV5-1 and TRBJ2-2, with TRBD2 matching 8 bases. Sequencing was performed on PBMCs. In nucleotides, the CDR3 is TGCGCCAGCAGCTTGGTGAGCGGGAGCCGGACCGGGGAGCTGTTTTTT. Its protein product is CASSLVSGSRTGELFF.